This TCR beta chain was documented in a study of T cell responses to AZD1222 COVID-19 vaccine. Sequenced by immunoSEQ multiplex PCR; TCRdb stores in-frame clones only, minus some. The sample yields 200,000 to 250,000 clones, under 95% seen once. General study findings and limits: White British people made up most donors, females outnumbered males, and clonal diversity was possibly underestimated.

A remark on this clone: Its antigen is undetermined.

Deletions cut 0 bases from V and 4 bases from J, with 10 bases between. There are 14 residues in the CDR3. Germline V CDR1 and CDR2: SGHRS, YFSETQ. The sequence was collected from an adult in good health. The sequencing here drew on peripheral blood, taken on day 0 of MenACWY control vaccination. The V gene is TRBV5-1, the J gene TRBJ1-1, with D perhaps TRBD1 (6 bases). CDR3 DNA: TGCGCCAGCAGCTTGGAACAGGGATCCACTGAAGCTTTCTTT. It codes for CASSLEQGSTEAFF.